This TCR beta chain was documented in a study of blood T cell repertoires in COVID-19. Germline V gene sequence: CDR1 MNHEY, CDR2 SMNVEV (reference sequence). This CDR3 has 13 amino acids. V lost 6 bases, J lost 1 base, and 9 bases lay in between. This clone showed up just once. Some clones are missing from TCRdb's copy, which holds only in-frame ones; the method was immunoSEQ multiplex PCR. The sample has fewer than 400,000 clones; about nine tenths are singletons. Those enrolled, adults aged roughly 18 to 95 years, came from fewer than 25 US areas. This chain links TRBV27 with TRBJ1-1, with D uncertain. Sequenced sample: PBMCs or T cells enriched from blood (not recorded which). This receptor was taken from a man aged 30 to 39 who had recovered from COVID-19. CDR3 sequence (DNA): TGTGCCAGCAGCCCCGTTTGGAACACTGAAGCTTTCTTT. Encoded protein: CASSPVWNTEAFF.